The source of this T cell receptor (beta chain) is a study of somatic mutations in cytotoxic T cells in rheumatoid arthritis. Across the study: Immediately following diagnosis and ahead of any treatment, patient blood (over 28 ml EDTA) was drawn. At nearly 100% purity, some V beta antibody-stained T-cell populations were flow-sorted, and these included V beta1+ cells that were sequenced for TCRB. Study results and caveats: Clonality measured in CD8+ T cells did not differ significantly between rheumatoid arthritis patients and age-matched healthy controls. A largest CD8+ clone above 20% of CD8+ cells occurred in about an eighth of the roughly 60 patients.

The method was immunoSEQ multiplex PCR; TCRdb's version includes in-frame clones alone and lacks a portion of them. The sample consists of 15,000 to 20,000 clones, less than 90% of them appearing once. Regarding this clone: Its target is unknown. This sample includes further DNA sequences coding for the same CDR3.

The CDR3 sequence is 13 residues long. Trimming removed 0 bases at V and 0 bases at J, with 0 bases between. Germline V gene sequence: CDR1 PRHDT, CDR2 FYEKMQ (reference sequence). This clonotype originated in an adult with rheumatoid arthritis. Source material: CD8+ T cells sorted from blood. J is TRBJ1-5 and V is TRBV13; D remains unclear. CDR3 bases: TGTGCCAGCAGCTTAGGTAGCAATCAGCCCCAGCATTTT. It is translated as CASSLGSNQPQHF.